These 15 T cell receptor beta chains were all obtained from the same sample, sequenced in a study of cytomegalovirus exposure and HLA in healthy donors. Researchers ran the PCR with 60 Vbeta and 13 Jbeta primers. Assay: immunoSEQ multiplex PCR; the TCRdb copy retains only in-frame clones and omits some. This sample has roughly 130,000 clones, with 65% to 90% found just once. Sequenced sample: PBMCs. Receptors were obtained from a girl aged 2-10 years in good health and CMV-seronegative.

V and J are TRBV25-1 and TRBJ1-4; 7 positions agree with TRBD1. CDR3 length: 17 residues. The germline CDR1 and CDR2 sequences are MGHDK and SYGVNS. J lost 6 bases, V lost 4 bases, and 14 bases had no gene match. CDR3 coding DNA: TGTGCCAGCAGTGTTGCCCACGCCGGGACAGCCTATGAAAAACTGTTTTTT. Translated: CASSVAHAGTAYEKLFF.

This chain links TRBV11-1 with TRBJ1-1; 8 nucleotides match TRBD1. This CDR3 is built from 19 residues. With V trimmed by 1 base and J by 4 bases, 17 bases remained unmatched. Germline V CDR1 and CDR2: SGHAT, FQDESV (reference sequence). The CDR3 sequence: CASSLDGAWRQGSVTEAFF. The DNA of the CDR3 is TGTGCCAGCAGCTTAGACGGAGCGTGGAGACAGGGGTCGGTCACTGAAGCTTTCTTT.

The CDR3 nucleotides are TGTGCCAGCAGCTTTCAGGGGGCGTATGGAAACACCATATATTTT. This translates into CASSFQGAYGNTIYF. This rearrangement joins TRBV7-8 to TRBJ1-3; 8 bases agree with TRBD1. There are 15 residues in the CDR3. The germline CDR1 and CDR2 sequences are SGHVS and FQNEAQ. The J segment lost 3 bases and the V segment lost 3 bases, leaving 4 bases of the junction unmatched.

The chain carries TRBV4-1 and TRBJ1-5; D unclear. The V gene's germline CDR1 is MGHRA and CDR2 YSYEKL. The CDR3 has 15 residues. Trimming stripped 1 base from V and 1 base from J, with 8 bases between. This CDR3 is CASSQGGGSNQPQHF. The CDR3 bases are TGCGCCAGCAGCCAAGGAGGAGGGAGCAATCAGCCCCAGCATTTT.

The chain is built from TRBV5-1 and TRBJ2-7; 10 bases are shared with TRBD1. The CDR3 is made up of 15 amino acids. After removal of 0 bases from V and 3 bases from J, the junction contained 3 bases not matched to a gene. CDR1 is SGHRS, CDR2 YFSETQ, per germline. CDR3 DNA: TGCGCCAGCAGCTTGGGTGGGACAGGGGACTACGAGCAGTACTTC. This codes for CASSLGGTGDYEQYF.

J is TRBJ2-1 and V is TRBV30, with 7 bases that match TRBD1. The CDR3 sequence is 14 residues long. CDR1 and CDR2 (germline): GTSNPN, SVGIG (reference sequence). V lost 3 bases, J lost 2 bases, and 4 bases stayed unmatched. CDR3 in amino acids: CAWSFDRAYNEQFF. CDR3 bases: TGTGCCTGGAGCTTTGACAGGGCCTACAATGAGCAGTTCTTC. The full variable domain, with the rest looked up from reference TRBV30 and TRBJ2-1, is SQTIHQWPATLVQPVGSPLSLECTVEGTSNPNLYWYRQAAGRGLQLLFYSVGIGQISSEVPQNLSASRPQDRQFILSSKKLLLSDSGFYLCAWSFDRAYNEQFFGPGTRLTVL.

The chain carries TRBV14 and TRBJ1-6, with TRBD1 as a possible D gene (6 bases). The CDR3 loop spans 13 amino acids. Trimming left V 0 bases short and J 10 bases short, with 7 bases between. CDR1 is SGHDN, CDR2 FVKESK, per germline. Here the CDR3 DNA reads TGTGCCAGCAGCCAAGATGGGGGCTCACCCCTCCACTTT. Translating gives CASSQDGGSPLHF. The full variable domain, with the rest looked up from reference TRBV14 and TRBJ1-6, is EAGVTQFPSHSVIEKGQTVTLRCDPISGHDNLYWYRRVMGKEIKFLLHFVKESKQDESGMPNNRFLAERTGGTYSTLKVQPAELEDSGVYFCASSQDGGSPLHFGNGTRLTVT.

The J gene is TRBJ2-7, the V gene TRBV5-1; 10 nucleotides match TRBD1. V shed 4 bases and J 5 bases; nucleotides not matched to a gene: 6. The CDR3 contains 14 residues. Germline loops: CDR1 SGHRS, CDR2 YFSETQ. The CDR3 nucleotides are TGCGCCAGCAGCACGGGACAGGGGCTCGACGAGCAGTACTTC. It encodes CASSTGQGLDEQYF.

The chain joins TRBV28 to TRBJ2-1; perhaps TRBD2 as D (5 bases). Trimming stripped 1 base from V and 3 bases from J, with 19 bases between. CDR1 MDHEN and CDR2 SYDVKM come from the germline V gene. The CDR3 is 18 amino acids. Here the CDR3 reads CASSLYSRGRGGYNEQFF. The CDR3 nucleotides read TGTGCCAGCAGTTTATACAGTAGAGGGCGCGGAGGCTACAATGAGCAGTTCTTC.

The genes are TRBV6-5 and TRBJ1-5, with 7 bases identical to TRBD1. V shed 6 bases, J shed 5 bases, and the junction held 10 bases outside the gene matches. CDR1 and CDR2 (germline): MNHEY, SVGAGI. This CDR3 spans 15 amino acids. DNA of the CDR3: TGTGCCAGCAGACGCGACAGGGCTCCGTATCAGCCCCAGCATTTT. This sequence encodes CASRRDRAPYQPQHF.

V is TRBV7-2 and J is TRBJ2-3; 7 bases align to TRBD2. Germline V CDR1 and CDR2: SGHTA, FQGNSA. J lost 4 bases, V lost 2 bases, and 3 bases had no gene match. There are 14 residues in the CDR3. In DNA form, the CDR3 reads TGTGCCAGCAGCTTAACGGGGGGTGCAGATACGCAGTATTTT. Its protein product is CASSLTGGADTQYF. The full variable domain, completed using reference TRBV7-2 and TRBJ2-3, is GAGVSQSPSNKVTEKGKDVELRCDPISGHTALYWYRQSLGQGLEFLIYFQGNSAPDKSGLPSDRFSAERTGGSVSTLTIQRTQQEDSAVYLCASSLTGGADTQYFGPGTRLTVL.

The V call is TRBV7-9, the J call TRBJ2-3, with D possibly matching TRBD2 (6 bases). Germline CDR1 and CDR2: SEHNR and FQNEAQ (reference sequence). V was pared by 0 bases and J by 7 bases, with 17 bases between. The CDR3 length is 16 residues. The CDR3 sequence is CASSLANPAGIYTQYF. The CDR3 nucleotides are TGTGCCAGCAGCTTAGCGAACCCGGCGGGGATATATACGCAGTATTTT.

The chain carries TRBV5-1 and TRBJ2-5; 9 bases map to TRBD1. Judging by the DNA end, TRBJ2-7 fits better; the J call may be wrong. The CDR3 length is 15 residues. Germline CDR1 SGHRS, CDR2 YFSETQ. CDR3: CASSFGQGSSYEQYF. In DNA, the CDR3 is TGCGCCAGCAGCTTTGGACAGGGGAGCTCCTACGAGCAGTACTTC.

This clone was picked up a small number of times. The genes are TRBV27 and TRBJ2-7, with TRBD1 matching over 8 bases. The CDR3 is 14 residues long. Germline V lookup: CDR1 MNHEY, CDR2 SMNVEV (reference sequence). The junction had 5 bases not matched to a gene; V was cut back by 4 bases and J by 3 bases. CDR3 in DNA: TGTGCCAGCAGTTCCGGGACAGGAATCTACGAGCAGTACTTC. Its protein is CASSSGTGIYEQYF.

In its sample, this clone was seen a few times. V is TRBV6-6 and J is TRBJ2-3; D is unclear. The V gene lost 2 bases and the J gene lost 6 bases, with 6 bases spanning the gap. The CDR3 length is 12 residues. Per the germline V gene, CDR1 is MNHNY and CDR2 is SVGAGI (reference sequence). CDR3 sequence (DNA): TGTGCCAGCAGTTACCCCCCTGATACGCAGTATTTT. Amino acid sequence: CASSYPPDTQYF.